Shown below are 18 T cell receptor beta chains from a single sample sequenced in a study of blood T cells in healthy people across ages. A second about 7 to 11 cycle PCR used barcoded and J-beta primers. TCRdb redid the calling of the 5' RACE reads with MiXCR, one entry per CDR3 protein. This table has around 940,000 distinct CDR3 sequences, roughly 51% appearing once. The sample consisted of blood. The receptors derive from a woman in her sixties in good health.

The count of this clonotype is one. J is TRBJ2-7 and V is TRBV7-8; D gene uncertain. The germline V and J ends were trimmed by 3 bases and 0 bases, with 15 bases remaining between them. The CDR3 length is 16 residues. Germline lookup yields CDR1 SGHVS and CDR2 FQNEAQ. The CDR3 sequence is CASSFLPSFRSYEQYF. Here the CDR3 DNA reads TGTGCCAGCAGCTTTCTCCCATCTTTCCGCTCCTACGAGCAGTACTTC.

This clonotype was counted once. This chain uses TRBV3-1 with TRBJ2-1; tentatively, D is TRBD2 (6 bases). The V gene's germline CDR1 is LGHDT and CDR2 YNNKEL (reference sequence). The V gene lost 2 bases and the J gene lost 6 bases, with 11 bases spanning the gap. This CDR3 region has 14 residues. CDR3 sequence (DNA): TGTGCCAGCAGCCAACGGGACTCGTTCAATGAGCAGTTCTTC. Translated, it gives CASSQRDSFNEQFF.

V gene TRBV6-6 combines with J gene TRBJ2-3, with 8 bases that match TRBD1. Germline lookup yields CDR1 MNHNY and CDR2 SVGAGI (reference sequence). The CDR3 loop spans 16 amino acids. J was trimmed by 4 bases and V by 2 bases; bases with no gene match: 8. As DNA, the CDR3 is TGTGCCAGCAGTTACGATAGGACAGGGATCTCAGATACGCAGTATTTT. Its translation is CASSYDRTGISDTQYF.

This clonotype occurred once. The chain carries TRBV6-4 and TRBJ2-1, with 10 bases fitting TRBD2. V dropped 1 base and J dropped 3; count of bases not matched to a gene: 0. This CDR3 has 15 residues. The germline CDR1 and CDR2 sequences are MRHNA and SNTAGT. The CDR3 reads CASSDWTSGYNEQFF. The CDR3, as DNA: TGTGCCAGCAGTGACTGGACTAGCGGCTACAATGAGCAGTTCTTC.

The rearrangement joins TRBV5-6 to TRBJ2-5, with unresolved D. The CDR3 covers 14 residues. Per the germline V gene, CDR1 is SGHDT and CDR2 is YYEEEE. Trimming took off 0 bases at V and 8 bases at J, with 14 bases between the two ends. The DNA of the CDR3 is TGTGCCAGCAGCTTGGCCCAAGGAGTAACAACCCAGTACTTC. It encodes CASSLAQGVTTQYF.

The chain has TRBV25-1 and TRBJ2-5; tentatively, D is TRBD2 (5 bases). V lost 6 bases and J lost 1, with 6 bases in between. CDR3 size: 12 residues. The germline V gene has CDR1 MGHDK and CDR2 SYGVNS. The CDR3 nucleotides are TGTGCCAGCAGGAGGGCCCAAGAGACCCAGTACTTC. As protein: CASRRAQETQYF.

This chain's CDR3 is CASSLTYYTEAFF. CDR3 nucleotides: TGCGCCAGCAGCCTCACCTACTACACTGAAGCTTTCTTT. The chain has TRBV4-3 and TRBJ1-1; D ambiguous. Germline CDR1 is LGHNA and CDR2 is YSLEER. V was pared by 4 bases and J by 3 bases, with 9 bases between. The length of the CDR3 is 13 residues.

V usage is TRBV6-1 and J usage is TRBJ1-2; tentatively, D is TRBD1 (5 bases). Per germline, CDR1 MNHNS and CDR2 SASEGT. CDR3 length: 15 amino acids. V shed 7 bases and J shed 4 bases, with 19 bases lying between them. The CDR3 loop reads CASMYVGAWPYGYTF. In DNA form, the CDR3 reads TGTGCCAGCATGTACGTCGGGGCCTGGCCCTATGGCTACACCTTC.

There are a few counts of this clonotype. CDR3 amino acids: CASSFWWDRSNEKLFF. The CDR3 DNA follows: TGTGCCAGCAGTTTTTGGTGGGACAGAAGTAATGAAAAACTGTTTTTT. V usage is TRBV28 and J usage is TRBJ1-4, with 7 bases aligning to TRBD1. V gave up 3 bases and J gave up 4 bases; unmatched junction bases: 8. CDR3 length: 16 amino acids. Germline-derived CDR1 and CDR2 are MDHEN and SYDVKM.

The chain has TRBV30 and TRBJ1-2; D unclear. V was trimmed by 2 bases and J by 5 bases, leaving 15 bases between them. CDR3 length: 14 residues. Germline V lookup: CDR1 GTSNPN, CDR2 SVGIG (reference sequence). The CDR3, as DNA: TGTGCCTGGAGTCGGGGAGCCCCCCTTTATGGCTACACCTTC. Residues: CAWSRGAPLYGYTF.

The V call is TRBV20-1, the J call TRBJ2-1; TRBD2 matches at 7 bases. CDR3 length: 15 amino acids. The V and J ends lost 3 bases and 5 bases, in that order; junction bases with no gene match: 10. CDR1 and CDR2 from the germline V gene are DFQATT and SNEGSKA (reference sequence). The CDR3 protein is CSAREMGTTHNEQFF. CDR3 bases: TGCAGTGCTAGGGAAATGGGGACTACCCACAATGAGCAGTTCTTC.

The CDR3 protein is CSARHPSRSYEQFF. The CDR3, as DNA: TGCAGTGCTAGACACCCGTCCCGTTCGTATGAGCAGTTCTTC. The J gene is TRBJ2-1, the V gene TRBV20-1, with unresolved D. V was cut by 2 bases and J by 8 bases, with 16 bases left in between. The CDR3 totals 14 residues. Germline CDR1 is DFQATT and CDR2 is SNEGSKA (reference sequence).

The chain has TRBV5-4 and TRBJ2-3, with TRBD2 as a possible D gene (7 bases). Trimming removed 0 bases from V and 2 bases from J, with 16 bases in between. This CDR3 comprises 17 residues. Germline assignment: CDR1 SGHNT and CDR2 YYREEE (reference sequence). CDR3 protein: CASSLEGGDTYTDTQYF. The CDR3, as DNA: TGTGCCAGCAGCTTGGAGGGGGGGGACACCTACACAGATACGCAGTATTTT.

Only a few counts were recorded for this clonotype. The genes are TRBV5-1 and TRBJ2-1; 9 bases align to TRBD2. CDR1 and CDR2 (germline): SGHRS, YFSETQ. The CDR3 consists of 15 residues. J was trimmed by 6 bases and V by 0 bases; bases with no gene match: 4. DNA for the CDR3: TGCGCCAGCAGCTTGGCGCTAGCGGGAACCAATGAGCAGTTCTTC. Amino acid sequence: CASSLALAGTNEQFF. Supplemented by reference TRBV5-1 and TRBJ2-1, the full variable domain reads KAGVTQTPRYLIKTRGQQVTLSCSPISGHRSVSWYQQTPGQGLQFLFEYFSETQRNKGNFPGRFSGRQFSNSRSEMNVSTLELGDSALYLCASSLALAGTNEQFFGPGTRLTVL.

This clonotype was counted many times. V and J are TRBV20-1 and TRBJ2-1, with a possible D match to TRBD2 (6 bases). This CDR3 region has 13 residues. Germline V CDR1 and CDR2: DFQATT, SNEGSKA (reference sequence). The germline V and J ends were trimmed by 3 bases and 9 bases, with 15 bases remaining between them. CDR3: CSARLDGGVEQFF. The CDR3 DNA follows: TGCAGTGCTAGGCTGGACGGGGGAGTTGAGCAGTTCTTC.

This chain connects TRBV6-1 to TRBJ1-2; D gene unclear. Germline V gene lookup returns CDR1 MNHNS and CDR2 SASEGT. V was pared by 6 bases and J by 8 bases, with 16 bases between. The CDR3 runs 13 residues. The CDR3 DNA reads TGTGCCAGCAGGAGTGTCGGTCAATTCGGCTACACCTTC. The encoded protein is CASRSVGQFGYTF.

The chain is built from TRBV5-1 and TRBJ1-6; 7 nucleotides align to TRBD1. This CDR3 is built from 15 residues. With 3 bases clipped from V and 9 bases from J, the junction kept 9 bases outside the gene matches. Germline values: CDR1 SGHRS, CDR2 YFSETQ. The CDR3, as DNA: TGCGCCAGCAGCTCACGACAGGGTGCCGGTTCACCCCTCCACTTT. Its protein product is CASSSRQGAGSPLHF.

The chain employs TRBV12-3 or TRBV12-4 and TRBJ2-3; 9 bases agree with TRBD1. This CDR3 region has 14 residues. J gave up 6 bases and V 6 bases, and 7 bases lay outside the gene matches. The CDR3 spells CASSQTGGWDTQYF. CDR3 coding DNA: TGTGCCAGCAGCCAAACAGGGGGCTGGGATACGCAGTATTTT.